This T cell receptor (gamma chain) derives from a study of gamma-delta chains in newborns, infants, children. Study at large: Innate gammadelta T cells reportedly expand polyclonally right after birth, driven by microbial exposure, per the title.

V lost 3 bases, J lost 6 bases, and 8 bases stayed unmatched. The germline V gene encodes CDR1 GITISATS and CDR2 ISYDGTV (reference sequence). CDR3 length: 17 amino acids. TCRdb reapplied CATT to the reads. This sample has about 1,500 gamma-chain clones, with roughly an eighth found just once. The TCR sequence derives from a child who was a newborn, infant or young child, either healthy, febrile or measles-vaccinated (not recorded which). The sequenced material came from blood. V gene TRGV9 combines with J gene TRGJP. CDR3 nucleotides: TGTGCCTTGTGGGAGAGGGCCCCAGAGTTGGGCAAAAAAATCAAGGTATTT. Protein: CALWERAPELGKKIKVF.